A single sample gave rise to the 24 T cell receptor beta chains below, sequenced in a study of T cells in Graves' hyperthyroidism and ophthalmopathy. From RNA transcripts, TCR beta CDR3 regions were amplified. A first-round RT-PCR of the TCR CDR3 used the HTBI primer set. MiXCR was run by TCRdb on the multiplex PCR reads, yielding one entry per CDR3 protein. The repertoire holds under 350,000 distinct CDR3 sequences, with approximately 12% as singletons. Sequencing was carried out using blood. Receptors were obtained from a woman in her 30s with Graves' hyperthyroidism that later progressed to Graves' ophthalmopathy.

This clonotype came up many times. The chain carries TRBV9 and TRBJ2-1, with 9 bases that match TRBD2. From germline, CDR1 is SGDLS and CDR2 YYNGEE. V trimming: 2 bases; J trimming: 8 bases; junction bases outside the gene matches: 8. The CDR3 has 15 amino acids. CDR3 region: CASSVTSGPSDEQFF. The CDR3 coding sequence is TGTGCCAGCAGCGTCACTAGCGGGCCCAGCGATGAGCAGTTCTTC.

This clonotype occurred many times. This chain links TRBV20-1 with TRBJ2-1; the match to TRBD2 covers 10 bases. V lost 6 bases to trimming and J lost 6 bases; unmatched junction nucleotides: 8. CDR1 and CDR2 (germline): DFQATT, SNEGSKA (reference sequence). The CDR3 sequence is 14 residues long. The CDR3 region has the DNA TGCAGTGCGACCGGGACTAGCGTACCCAATGAGCAGTTCTTC. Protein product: CSATGTSVPNEQFF.

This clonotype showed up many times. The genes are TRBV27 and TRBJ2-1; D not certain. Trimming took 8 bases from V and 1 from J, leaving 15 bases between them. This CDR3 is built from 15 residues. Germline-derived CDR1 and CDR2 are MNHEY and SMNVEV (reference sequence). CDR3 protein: CASSPKERSYNEQFF. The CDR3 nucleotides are TGTGCCAGCTCCCCCAAAGAAAGGTCCTACAATGAGCAGTTCTTC.

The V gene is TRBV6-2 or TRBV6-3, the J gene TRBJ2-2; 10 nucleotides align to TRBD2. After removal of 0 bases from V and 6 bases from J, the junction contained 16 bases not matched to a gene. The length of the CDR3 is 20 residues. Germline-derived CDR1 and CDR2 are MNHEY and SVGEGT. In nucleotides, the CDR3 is TGTGCCAGCAGTTACTCTCGACTAGCGGGCGGTGGAAGAGGGGCCGGGGAGCTGTTTTTT. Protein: CASSYSRLAGGGRGAGELFF.

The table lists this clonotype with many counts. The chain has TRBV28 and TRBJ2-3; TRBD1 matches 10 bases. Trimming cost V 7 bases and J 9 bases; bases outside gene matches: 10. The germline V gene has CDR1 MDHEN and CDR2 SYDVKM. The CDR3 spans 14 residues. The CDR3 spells CASISGTGVDTQYF. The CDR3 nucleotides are TGTGCCAGCATCTCCGGGACAGGGGTCGACACGCAGTATTTT.

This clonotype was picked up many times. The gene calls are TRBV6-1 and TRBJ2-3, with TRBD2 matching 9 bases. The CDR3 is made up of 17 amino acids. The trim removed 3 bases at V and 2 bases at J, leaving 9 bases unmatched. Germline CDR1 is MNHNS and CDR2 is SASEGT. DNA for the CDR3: TGTGCCAGCAGTGAGGTGACTAGCGGATCTCACACAGATACGCAGTATTTT. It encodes CASSEVTSGSHTDTQYF.

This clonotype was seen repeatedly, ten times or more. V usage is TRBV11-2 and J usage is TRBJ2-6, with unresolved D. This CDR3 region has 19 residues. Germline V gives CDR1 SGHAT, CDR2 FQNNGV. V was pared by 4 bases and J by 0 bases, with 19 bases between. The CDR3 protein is CASSSLRIDPDSGANVLTF. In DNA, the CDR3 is TGTGCCAGCAGCTCTCTCCGAATCGACCCGGACTCTGGGGCCAACGTCCTGACTTTC.

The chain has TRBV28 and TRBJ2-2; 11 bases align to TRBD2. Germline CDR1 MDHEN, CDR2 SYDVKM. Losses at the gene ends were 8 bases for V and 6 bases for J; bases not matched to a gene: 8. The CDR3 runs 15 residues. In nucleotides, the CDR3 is TGTGCCAGCCGAAGACTAGCGGGAAGGTCCGGGGAGCTGTTTTTT. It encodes CASRRLAGRSGELFF.

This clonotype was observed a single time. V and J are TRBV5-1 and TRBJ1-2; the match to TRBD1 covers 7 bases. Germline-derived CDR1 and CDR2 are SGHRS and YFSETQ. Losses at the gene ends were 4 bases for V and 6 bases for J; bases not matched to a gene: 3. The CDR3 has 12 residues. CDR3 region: CASSVDRDGYTF. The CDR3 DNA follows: TGCGCCAGCAGCGTCGACAGGGATGGCTACACCTTC.

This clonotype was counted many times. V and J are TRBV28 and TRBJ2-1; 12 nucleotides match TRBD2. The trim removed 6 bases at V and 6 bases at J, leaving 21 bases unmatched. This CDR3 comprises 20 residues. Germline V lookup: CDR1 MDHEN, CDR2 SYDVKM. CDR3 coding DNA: TGTGCCAGCAGCCGTTACGGACTAGCGGGGAGGACGAGCGAAGGCAATGAGCAGTTCTTC. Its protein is CASSRYGLAGRTSEGNEQFF. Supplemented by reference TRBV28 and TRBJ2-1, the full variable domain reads DVKVTQSSRYLVKRTGEKVFLECVQDMDHENMFWYRQDPGLGLRLIYFSYDVKMKEKGDIPEGYSVSREKKERFSLILESASTNQTSMYLCASSRYGLAGRTSEGNEQFFGPGTRLTVL.

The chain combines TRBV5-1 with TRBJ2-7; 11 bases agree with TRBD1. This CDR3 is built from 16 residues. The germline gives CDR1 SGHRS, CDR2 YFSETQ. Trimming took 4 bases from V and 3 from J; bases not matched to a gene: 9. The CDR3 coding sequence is TGCGCCAGCAGCACCTGGACAGGGGGCTCTTTCTACGAGCAGTACTTC. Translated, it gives CASSTWTGGSFYEQYF.

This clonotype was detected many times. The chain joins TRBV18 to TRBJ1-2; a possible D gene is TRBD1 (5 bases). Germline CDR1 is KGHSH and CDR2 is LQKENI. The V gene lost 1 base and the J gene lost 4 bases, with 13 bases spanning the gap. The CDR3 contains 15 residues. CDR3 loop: CASSPRGELGYGYTF. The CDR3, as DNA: TGTGCCAGCTCACCACGGGGGGAGTTGGGCTATGGCTACACCTTC.

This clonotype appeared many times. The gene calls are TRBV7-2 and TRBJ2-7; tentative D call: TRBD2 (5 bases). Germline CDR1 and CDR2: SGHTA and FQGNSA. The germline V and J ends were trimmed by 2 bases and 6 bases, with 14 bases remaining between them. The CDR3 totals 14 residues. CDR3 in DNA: TGTGCCAGCAGCTTACGGGGTTCGGGAACCGAGCAGTACTTC. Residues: CASSLRGSGTEQYF.

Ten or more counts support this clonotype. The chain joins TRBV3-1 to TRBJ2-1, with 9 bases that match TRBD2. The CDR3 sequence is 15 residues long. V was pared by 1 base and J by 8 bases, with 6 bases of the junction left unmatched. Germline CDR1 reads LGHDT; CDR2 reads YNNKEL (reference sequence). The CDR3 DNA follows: TGTGCCAGCAGCCAAGCCCCCCTAGCGGGATATGAGCAGTTCTTC. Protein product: CASSQAPLAGYEQFF.

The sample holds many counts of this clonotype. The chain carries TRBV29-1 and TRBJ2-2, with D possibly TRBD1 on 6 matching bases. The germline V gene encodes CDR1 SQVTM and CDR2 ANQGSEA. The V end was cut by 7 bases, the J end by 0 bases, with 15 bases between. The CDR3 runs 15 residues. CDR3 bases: TGCAGCGCGGTAACGGACAGAGCGAACACCGGGGAGCTGTTTTTT. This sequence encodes CSAVTDRANTGELFF.

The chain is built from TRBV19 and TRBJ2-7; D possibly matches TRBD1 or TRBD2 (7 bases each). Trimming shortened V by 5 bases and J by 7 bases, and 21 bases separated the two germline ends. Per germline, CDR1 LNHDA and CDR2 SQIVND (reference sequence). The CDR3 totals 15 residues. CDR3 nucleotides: TGTGCCAGTAGTCCTCTTAGGGAGGGGGCGGTTGAGCAGTACTTC. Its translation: CASSPLREGAVEQYF.

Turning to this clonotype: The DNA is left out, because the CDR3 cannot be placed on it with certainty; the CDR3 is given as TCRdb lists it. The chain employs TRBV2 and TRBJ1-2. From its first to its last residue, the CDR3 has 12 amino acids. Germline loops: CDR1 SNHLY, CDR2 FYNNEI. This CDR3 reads CASSSSLDGYTF.

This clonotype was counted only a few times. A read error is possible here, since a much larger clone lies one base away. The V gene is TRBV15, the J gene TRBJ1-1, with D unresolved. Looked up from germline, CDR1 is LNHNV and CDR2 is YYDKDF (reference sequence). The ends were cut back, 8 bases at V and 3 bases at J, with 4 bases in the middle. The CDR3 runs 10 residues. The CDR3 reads CATGDTEAFF. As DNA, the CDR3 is TGTGCCACCGGGGACACTGAAGCTTTCTTT. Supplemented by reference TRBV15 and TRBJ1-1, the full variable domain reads DAMVIQNPRYQVTQFGKPVTLSCSQTLNHNVMYWYQQKSSQAPKLLFHYYDKDFNNEADTPDNFQSRRPNTSFCFLDIRSPGLGDTAMYLCATGDTEAFFGQGTRLTVV.

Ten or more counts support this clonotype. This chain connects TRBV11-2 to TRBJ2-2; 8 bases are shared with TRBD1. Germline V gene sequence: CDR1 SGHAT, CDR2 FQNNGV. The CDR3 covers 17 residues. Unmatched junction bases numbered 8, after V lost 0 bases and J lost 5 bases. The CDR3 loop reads CASSLDLGRGRTGELFF. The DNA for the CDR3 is TGTGCCAGCAGCTTAGATCTCGGCAGGGGGCGGACCGGGGAGCTGTTTTTT. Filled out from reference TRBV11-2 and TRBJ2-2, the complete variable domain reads EAGVAQSPRYKIIEKRQSVAFWCNPISGHATLYWYQQILGQGPKLLIQFQNNGVVDDSQLPKDRFSAERLKGVDSTLKIQPAKLEDSAVYLCASSLDLGRGRTGELFFGEGSRLTVL.

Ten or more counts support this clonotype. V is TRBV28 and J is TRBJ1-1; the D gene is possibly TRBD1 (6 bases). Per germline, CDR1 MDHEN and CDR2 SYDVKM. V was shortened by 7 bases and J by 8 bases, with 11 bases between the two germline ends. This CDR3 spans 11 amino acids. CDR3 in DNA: TGTGCCAGCACCTACAGGGCCGAAGCTTTCTTT. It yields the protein CASTYRAEAFF.

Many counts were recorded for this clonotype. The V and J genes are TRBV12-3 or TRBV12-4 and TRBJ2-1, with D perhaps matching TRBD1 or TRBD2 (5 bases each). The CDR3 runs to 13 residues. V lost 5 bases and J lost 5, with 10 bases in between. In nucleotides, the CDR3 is TGTGCCAGCAGTCCGGGGCAGAACAATGAGCAGTTCTTC. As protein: CASSPGQNNEQFF.

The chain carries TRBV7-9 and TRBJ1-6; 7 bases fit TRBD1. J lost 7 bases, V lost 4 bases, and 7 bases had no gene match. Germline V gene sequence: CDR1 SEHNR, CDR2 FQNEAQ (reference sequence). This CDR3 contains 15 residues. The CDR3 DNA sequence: TGTGCCAGCAGCTCATCCGGGACAGCGAATTCACCCCTCCACTTT. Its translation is CASSSSGTANSPLHF. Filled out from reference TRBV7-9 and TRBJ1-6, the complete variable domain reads DTGVSQNPRHKITKRGQNVTFRCDPISEHNRLYWYRQTLGQGPEFLTYFQNEAQLEKSRLLSDRFSAERPKGSFSTLEIQRTEQGDSAMYLCASSSSGTANSPLHFGNGTRLTVT.

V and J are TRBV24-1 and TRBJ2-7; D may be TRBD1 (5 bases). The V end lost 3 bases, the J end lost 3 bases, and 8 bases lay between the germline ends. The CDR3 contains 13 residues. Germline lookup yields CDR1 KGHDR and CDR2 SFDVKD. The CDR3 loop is CATSDGHIYEQYF. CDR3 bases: TGTGCCACCAGTGATGGACACATCTACGAGCAGTACTTC.

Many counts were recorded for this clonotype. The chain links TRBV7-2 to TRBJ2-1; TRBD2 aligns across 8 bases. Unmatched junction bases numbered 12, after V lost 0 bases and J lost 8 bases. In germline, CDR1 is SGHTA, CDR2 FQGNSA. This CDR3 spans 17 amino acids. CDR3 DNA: TGTGCCAGCAGCTTAGCGGGAGGGAGCGGGAGAAAGGATGAGCAGTTCTTC. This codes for CASSLAGGSGRKDEQFF.